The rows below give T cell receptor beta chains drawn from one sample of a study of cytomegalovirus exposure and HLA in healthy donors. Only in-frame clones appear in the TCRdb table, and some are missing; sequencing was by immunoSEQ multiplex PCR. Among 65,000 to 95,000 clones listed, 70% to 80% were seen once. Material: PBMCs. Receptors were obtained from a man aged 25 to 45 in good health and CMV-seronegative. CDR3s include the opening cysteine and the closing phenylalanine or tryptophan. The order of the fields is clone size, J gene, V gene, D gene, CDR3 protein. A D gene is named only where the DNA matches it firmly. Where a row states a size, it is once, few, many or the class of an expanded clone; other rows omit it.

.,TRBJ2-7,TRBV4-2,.,CASSQDHSGGYEQYF
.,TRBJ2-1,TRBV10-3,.,CASRGAGENEQFF
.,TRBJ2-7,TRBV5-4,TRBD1,CASSRPPGQGRDEQYF
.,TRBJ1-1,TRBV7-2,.,CASSLSPGGNTEAFF
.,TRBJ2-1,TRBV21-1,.,CASSKEASGYNEQFF
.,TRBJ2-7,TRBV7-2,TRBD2,CASSPSSGRAYEQYF
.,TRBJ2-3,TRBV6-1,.,CASSETTWVQYF
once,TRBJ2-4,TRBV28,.,CASSPSRNIQYF
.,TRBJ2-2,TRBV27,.,CASSLARTGFTGELFF
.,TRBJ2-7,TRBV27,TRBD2,CASSSIKLQSGGEGEQYF
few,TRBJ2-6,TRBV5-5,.,CASSPPRVAGANVLTF
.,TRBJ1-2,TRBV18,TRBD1,CASSPPPGTGNGYTF
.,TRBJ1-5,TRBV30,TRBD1,CAWSAGTGGQPQHF
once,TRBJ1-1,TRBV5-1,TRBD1,CASSLTGGAYTEAFF
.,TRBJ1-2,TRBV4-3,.,CASSQVSGQPYGYTF
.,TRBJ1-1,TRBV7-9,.,CSSSPDSSEAFF
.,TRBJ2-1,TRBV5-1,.,CASSPSRGNRYNEQFF
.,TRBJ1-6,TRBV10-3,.,CAIRGGINNSPLHF
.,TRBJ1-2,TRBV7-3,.,CASSPDRNYGYTF
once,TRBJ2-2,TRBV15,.,CATTYGFNTGELFF
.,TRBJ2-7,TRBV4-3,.,CASSQEEGGANEQYF
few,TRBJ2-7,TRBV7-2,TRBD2,CASSFLSSGSYEQYF
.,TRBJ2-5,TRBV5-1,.,CASSLVGGQETQYF
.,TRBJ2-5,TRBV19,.,CASNPNGGETQYF
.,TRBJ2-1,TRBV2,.,CASCGGLYDEQFF
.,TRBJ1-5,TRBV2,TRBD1,CASSWTGGQPQHF
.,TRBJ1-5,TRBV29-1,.,CSAGSINQPQHF
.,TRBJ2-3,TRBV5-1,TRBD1,CASSDPRDRGKQDTQYF
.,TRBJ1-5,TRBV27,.,CASSRRGTYSNQPQHF
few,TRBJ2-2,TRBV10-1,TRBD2,CASSPRGLAGPGELFF
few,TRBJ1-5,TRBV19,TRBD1,CASSPGTGYSNQPQHF
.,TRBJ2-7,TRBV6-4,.,CASSESGDSSYEQYF
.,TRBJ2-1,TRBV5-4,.,CASSFGRRGKNNEQFF
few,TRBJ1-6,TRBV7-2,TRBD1,CASSFPQGGNSPLHF
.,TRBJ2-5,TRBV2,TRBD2,CASRWGGGGRTQYF
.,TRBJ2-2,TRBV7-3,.,CARIGRANPSADTGELFF
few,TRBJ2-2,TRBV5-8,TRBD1,CASSMGQTAGELFF
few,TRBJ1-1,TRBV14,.,CASSQNLGVTYTEAFF
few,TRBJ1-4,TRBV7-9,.,CASRGEVGEKLFF
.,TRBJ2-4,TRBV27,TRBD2,CASSPAGVTKNIQYF
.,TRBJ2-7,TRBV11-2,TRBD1,CASSFDRGEQYF
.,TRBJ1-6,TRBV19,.,CASRQAKSPLHF
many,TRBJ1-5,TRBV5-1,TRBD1,CASSLTGEGNQPQHF
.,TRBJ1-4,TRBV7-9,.,CASSFLADREVLFF
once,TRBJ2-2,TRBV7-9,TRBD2,CASRPLAGAGELFF
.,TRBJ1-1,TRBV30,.,CAWSDLRWEAFF
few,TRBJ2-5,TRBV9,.,CARSVATGTGFTTQYF
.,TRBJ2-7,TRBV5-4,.,CASYPGARGPYEQYF
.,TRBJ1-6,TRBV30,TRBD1,CAWGAGTGTSPLHF
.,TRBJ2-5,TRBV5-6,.,CASSTGYQETQYF
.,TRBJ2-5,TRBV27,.,CASSDDSRGTQYF
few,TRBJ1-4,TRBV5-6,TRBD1,CASSTGQGGHEKLFF
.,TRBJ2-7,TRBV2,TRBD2,CASSEAASWTSSLQYF
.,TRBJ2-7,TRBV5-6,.,CASSGADSLYEQYF
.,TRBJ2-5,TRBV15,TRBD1,CATSITGTGLETQYF
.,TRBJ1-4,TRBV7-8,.,CASSLGGLNEKLFF
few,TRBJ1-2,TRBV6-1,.,CASSEGQASNYGYTF
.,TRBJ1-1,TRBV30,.,CAWRRQGKAFF
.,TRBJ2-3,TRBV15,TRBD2,CATKSSGGLDMQYF
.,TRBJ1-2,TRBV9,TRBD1,CASSATGNYGYTF